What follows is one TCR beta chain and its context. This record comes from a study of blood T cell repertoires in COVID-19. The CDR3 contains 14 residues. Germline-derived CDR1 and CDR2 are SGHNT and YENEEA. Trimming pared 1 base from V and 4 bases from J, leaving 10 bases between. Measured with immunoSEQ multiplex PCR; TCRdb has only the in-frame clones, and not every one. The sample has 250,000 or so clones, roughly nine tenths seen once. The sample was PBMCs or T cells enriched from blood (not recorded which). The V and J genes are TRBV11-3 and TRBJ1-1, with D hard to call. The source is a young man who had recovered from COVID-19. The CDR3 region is CASSLASRPTEAFF. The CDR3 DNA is TGTGCCAGCAGCTTAGCGTCCAGGCCCACTGAAGCTTTCTTT.